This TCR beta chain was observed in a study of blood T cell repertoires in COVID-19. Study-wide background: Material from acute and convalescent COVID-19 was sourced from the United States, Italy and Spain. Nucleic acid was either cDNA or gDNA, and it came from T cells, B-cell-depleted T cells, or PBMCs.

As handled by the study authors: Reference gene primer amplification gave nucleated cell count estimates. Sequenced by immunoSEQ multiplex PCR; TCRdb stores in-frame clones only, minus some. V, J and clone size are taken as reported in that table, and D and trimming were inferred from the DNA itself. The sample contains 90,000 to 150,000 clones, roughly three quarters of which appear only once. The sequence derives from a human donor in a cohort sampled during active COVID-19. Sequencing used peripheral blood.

This CDR3 is CAWSANRGSNQPQHF. The CDR3, as DNA: TGTGCCTGGAGTGCGAACAGGGGGAGCAATCAGCCCCAGCATTTT. The chain joins TRBV30 to TRBJ1-5; 8 bases are shared with TRBD1. V trimming: 1 base; J trimming: 1 base; junction bases outside the gene matches: 3. This CDR3 has 15 amino acids. CDR1 and CDR2 (germline): GTSNPN, SVGIG (reference sequence).